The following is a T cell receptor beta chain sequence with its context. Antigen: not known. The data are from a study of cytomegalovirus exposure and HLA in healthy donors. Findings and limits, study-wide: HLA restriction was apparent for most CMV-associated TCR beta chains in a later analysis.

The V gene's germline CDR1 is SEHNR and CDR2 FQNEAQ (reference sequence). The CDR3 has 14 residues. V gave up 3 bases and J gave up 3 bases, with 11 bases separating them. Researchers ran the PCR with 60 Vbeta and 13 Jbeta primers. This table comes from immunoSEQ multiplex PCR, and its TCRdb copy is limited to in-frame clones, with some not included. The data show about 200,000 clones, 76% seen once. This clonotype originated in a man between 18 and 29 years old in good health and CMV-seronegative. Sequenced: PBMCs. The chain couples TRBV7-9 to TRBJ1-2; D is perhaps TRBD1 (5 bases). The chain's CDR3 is CASSFFRVDYGYTF. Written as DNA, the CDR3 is TGTGCCAGCAGCTTTTTCAGGGTGGACTATGGCTACACCTTC.